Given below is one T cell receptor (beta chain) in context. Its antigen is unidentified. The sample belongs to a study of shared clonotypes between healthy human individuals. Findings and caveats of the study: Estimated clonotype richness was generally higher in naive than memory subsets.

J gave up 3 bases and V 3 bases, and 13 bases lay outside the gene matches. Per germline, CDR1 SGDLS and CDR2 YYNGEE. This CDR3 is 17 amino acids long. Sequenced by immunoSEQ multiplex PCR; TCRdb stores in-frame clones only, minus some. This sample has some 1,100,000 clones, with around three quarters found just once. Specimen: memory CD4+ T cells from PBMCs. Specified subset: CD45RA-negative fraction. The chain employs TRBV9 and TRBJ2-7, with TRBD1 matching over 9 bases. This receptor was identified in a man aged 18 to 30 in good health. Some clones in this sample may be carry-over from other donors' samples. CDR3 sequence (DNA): TGTGCCAGCAGCGATCCTACCTCCGGGACAGGGCGCTACGAGCAGTACTTC. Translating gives CASSDPTSGTGRYEQYF.